The present entry profiles one T cell receptor beta chain with its context. Its binding antigen is unknown. Within one base of it there is no much larger clone, and no base qualities were kept. The sample belongs to a study of CD4 T cells in lung cancer (dated by TCRdb to the late 2010s). About the full investigation: The study screened blood T cells of NSCLC patients for responses to candidate mutation-encoded neoepitopes and isolated neoantigen-specific CD4+ T-cell clones and TCRs. Tumor and non-adjacent lung tissue came from several patients undergoing curative-intent resections for stage I-III non-small cell lung cancer. Before blood donation, treatments including platinum chemotherapy had been received by the patients, and nivolumab or pembrolizumab had been received by some of the patients. The patients who underwent resection had lung adenocarcinoma or squamous cell carcinoma, were aged 60 to 69 when blood was donated, and were mostly former smokers. Deep sequencing of TCRB was used to follow the frequency of neoantigen-specific clonotypes in tumor resections, non-adjacent lung and cultured T-cell products. Summary of the overall study and its limitations: Some blood-derived responses might be explained by in vitro priming of naive T cells or cross-reactivity rather than by memory responses to the cancer.

Libraries were constructed by the immunoSEQ multiplex PCR assay. DNA was isolated using Qiagen DNeasy or QIAamp micro DNA kits, and TCRB was sequenced using the Adaptive Biotechnology human TCRB sequencing kit. An Illumina MiSeq was used to sequence the TCRB libraries. The authors processed their data as follows. The kit provider's software was used to analyze TCRB sequence data, and Fisher's exact test was used to test clonotype templates for tumor enrichment. The clones in this table, taken by TCRdb from immuneACCESS, are in-frame only. Not every clone is retained; where verified, under half of the shortfall comes from an unresolved V gene, and the cause of the rest is unknown. V and J calls and clone size come straight from that table; D and trimming were deduced from the DNA. Recorded for this sample are fewer than 6,000 clones; around 74% of them occurred a single time. The ten top clones hold more than 15% of the sample.

The germline V gene gives CDR1 as SGHTS and CDR2 as YDEGEE. Spanning cysteine to phenylalanine, the CDR3 consists of 17 amino acids. Only the CDR3 DNA stays, 51 bases, in frame from base 1. The V and J ends are trimmed by 4 bases and 5 bases, leaving 24 bases between them. The sequencing input was lung tumor tissue. The rearrangement joined TRBV5-8 to TRBJ1-1, and perhaps TRBD1 as D gene, on 6 matching bases. This sequence was found in a man in his sixties with non-small cell lung cancer. The base sequence is TGTGCCAGCAGCGTAACAGGGTTGGGTGGCTTGAGGACTGAAGCTTTCTTT. Its protein is CASSVTGLGGLRTEAFF.